This T cell receptor beta chain was sequenced during a study of cytomegalovirus exposure and HLA in healthy donors. The study's findings and limits: Among the sequence variants, a highly shared cluster was likely an artifact of sequencing.

A multiplex PCR was run with 60 Vbeta primers and 13 Jbeta primers. Authors' processing steps: The count from a later analysis was some 83 million unique TCR beta chains, some 9.9 million of them shared. Method: immunoSEQ multiplex PCR; TCRdb's copy keeps in-frame clones and lacks some. For V, J and clone size, that table is used; D and trimming come from the DNA. The repertoire holds 90,000 to 130,000 clones, with approximately 80% as singletons. Of note for this clone: Its antigen is currently unknown.

What was sequenced was PBMCs. The clonotype was recovered from a man between 25 and 39 years old in good health and CMV-seropositive.

This CDR3 reads CASSRQIYNSPLHF. The CDR3 DNA sequence: TGCGCCAGCAGCCGGCAGATCTATAATTCACCCCTCCACTTT. The rearrangement uses TRBV4-1 and TRBJ1-6, with D hard to call. The V end was cut by 4 bases, the J end by 3 bases, with 7 bases between. The CDR3 length is 14 residues. Germline V gene data show CDR1 as MGHRA and CDR2 as YSYEKL.